The 15 T cell receptor beta chains presented below share a single source sample, sequenced in a study of blood T cell repertoires in COVID-19. Sequencing used immunoSEQ multiplex PCR; TCRdb keeps in-frame clones, though not all of them. The data contain around 240,000 clones, roughly 85% of them singletons. Sequencing was done on a sample of peripheral blood. The receptors were gathered from a middle-aged man with acute or convalescent COVID-19.

The CDR3 DNA is TGTGCCAGCAGCTTGGCTTACAGGGAGAAGCAGGAAAAACTGTTTTTT. It yields the protein CASSLAYREKQEKLFF. The chain employs TRBV5-6 and TRBJ1-4, with D possibly TRBD1 on 6 matching bases. CDR1 is SGHDT, CDR2 YYEEEE, per germline. V lost 0 bases, J lost 8 bases, and 17 bases lay in between. CDR3 length equals 16 residues.

The CDR3, as DNA: TGTGCCAGCAAGCCAAAACCGGGCAGGGGCTCCTACGAGCAGTACTTC. Amino acids: CASKPKPGRGSYEQYF. The genes are TRBV5-4 and TRBJ2-7, with TRBD1 as a possible D gene (6 bases). From germline, CDR1 is SGHNT and CDR2 YYREEE (reference sequence). The ends were cut back, 6 bases at V and 0 bases at J, with 19 bases in the middle. The CDR3 has 16 amino acids.

J is TRBJ1-2 and V is TRBV3-1 (or the pseudogene TRBV3-2); 8 nucleotides match TRBD1. The CDR3 is made up of 13 amino acids. From germline, CDR1 is LGHDT and CDR2 YNNKEL (reference sequence). V dropped 6 bases and J dropped 10; count of bases not matched to a gene: 10. CDR3 region: CASRWAQGANYTF. For the CDR3, the DNA is TGTGCCAGCAGGTGGGCCCAGGGGGCGAACTACACCTTC.

This clone showed up just a few times. The chain couples TRBV7-9 to TRBJ1-2, with D perhaps TRBD1 (6 bases). Germline V gives CDR1 SEHNR, CDR2 FQNEAQ (reference sequence). There are 15 residues in the CDR3. Trimming shortened V by 5 bases and J by 6 bases, and 19 bases separated the two germline ends. DNA for the CDR3: TGTGCCAGCAGCGAGTATGGACAGCCGGGCGATGGCTACACCTTC. Protein sequence: CASSEYGQPGDGYTF.

This clone was observed a handful of times. The chain combines TRBV5-4 with TRBJ1-1, with D perhaps TRBD1 (6 bases). CDR1 is SGHNT and CDR2 is YYREEE in the germline V gene (reference sequence). V was pared by 3 bases and J by 0 bases, with 12 bases between. The CDR3 is 15 residues long. The CDR3 DNA is TGTGCCAGCAGCTGGGGCGGACAGTTGAACACTGAAGCTTTCTTT. Protein sequence: CASSWGGQLNTEAFF.

This clone was seen once. The J gene is TRBJ1-2, the V gene TRBV7-3, with D possibly TRBD1 on 6 matching bases. Looked up from germline, CDR1 is SGHTA and CDR2 is FQGTGA. V lost 1 base to trimming and J lost 1 base, with 10 bases between them. The length of the CDR3 is 15 residues. CDR3: CASSLRQALNYGYTF. The CDR3 nucleotides are TGTGCCAGCAGCTTAAGACAGGCCCTTAACTATGGCTACACCTTC.

The rearrangement uses TRBV10-3 and TRBJ1-2, with D unresolved. V was pared by 4 bases and J by 13 bases, with 7 bases between. This CDR3 has 9 residues. The germline CDR1 and CDR2 sequences are ENHRY and SYGVKD. CDR3 DNA sequence: TGTGCCATCAGTGCGACGGGCACCTTC. It is translated as CAISATGTF.

This clone appeared many times. The chain recombines TRBV7-8 with TRBJ2-7, with 10 nucleotides matching TRBD1. Trimming took 5 bases from V and 0 from J; bases not matched to a gene: 4. The CDR3 consists of 15 residues. Germline-derived CDR1 and CDR2 are SGHVS and FQNEAQ. CDR3: CASSLRQGASYEQYF. The CDR3, as DNA: TGTGCCAGCAGCCTAAGACAGGGGGCCTCCTACGAGCAGTACTTC.

CDR3 bases: TGTGCCAGCAGCCAAGGGCGGGGAGAACTCCACTTT. Translated: CASSQGRGELHF. The chain is built from TRBV11-2 and TRBJ1-6, with D uncertain. The germline CDR1 and CDR2 sequences are SGHAT and FQNNGV. V was cut by 5 bases and J by 16 bases, with 15 bases left in between. CDR3 length: 12 residues.

This clone was detected ten times or more. The V and J genes are TRBV5-8 and TRBJ1-2, with D hard to call. Trimming shortened V by 0 bases and J by 3 bases, and 12 bases separated the two germline ends. In germline, CDR1 is SGHTS, CDR2 YDEGEE. This CDR3 region has 15 residues. CDR3 bases: TGTGCCAGCAGCTTGGGGGCCTCAGATTACTATGGCTACACCTTC. It translates to CASSLGASDYYGYTF.

This rearrangement joins TRBV2 to TRBJ1-2; TRBD1 matches 8 bases. The CDR3 runs 15 residues. Germline CDR1 is SNHLY and CDR2 is FYNNEI. Losses at the gene ends were 2 bases for V and 7 bases for J; bases not matched to a gene: 9. The CDR3 here is CASSESGQGRGGYTF. In DNA form, the CDR3 reads TGTGCCAGCAGTGAATCAGGACAGGGTCGCGGTGGCTACACCTTC.

V usage is TRBV2 and J usage is TRBJ2-5; 12 bases are shared with TRBD1. The CDR3 runs to 15 residues. V lost 7 bases, J lost 5 bases, and 8 bases stayed unmatched. Germline CDR1 SNHLY, CDR2 FYNNEI. The CDR3 sequence is CASIGTGGPRETQYF. DNA for the CDR3: TGTGCCAGCATAGGGACAGGGGGCCCCCGCGAGACCCAGTACTTC.

This chain connects TRBV27 to TRBJ1-1, with a possible D match to TRBD1 (6 bases). Trimming removed 6 bases at V and 5 bases at J, with 16 bases between. The CDR3 sequence is 14 residues long. Germline lookup yields CDR1 MNHEY and CDR2 SMNVEV (reference sequence). This CDR3 reads CASSPRERGTEAFF. In DNA, the CDR3 is TGTGCCAGCAGCCCCAGGGAGAGGGGGACTGAAGCTTTCTTT.

Of note for this clone: Other nucleotide sequences from this sample produce the same CDR3. The chain recombines TRBV7-9 with TRBJ1-1; D gene uncertain. CDR3 length: 13 residues. Trimming removed 5 bases at V and 1 base at J, with 8 bases between. Germline assignment: CDR1 SEHNR and CDR2 FQNEAQ (reference sequence). DNA for the CDR3: TGTGCCAGCAGCCGGCGGGAGAACACTGAAGCTTTCTTT. It yields the protein CASSRRENTEAFF.

With regard to this clone: At the DNA level, this CDR3 is encoded by other sequences in the same sample as well. The V and J genes are TRBV15 and TRBJ1-6, with no clear D. This CDR3 comprises 15 residues. Germline lookup yields CDR1 LNHNV and CDR2 YYDKDF (reference sequence). Trimming removed 0 bases from V and 3 bases from J, with 6 bases in between. The CDR3 region has the DNA TGTGCCACCAGCAGAGAATACAGCTATAATTCACCCCTCCACTTT. Protein product: CATSREYSYNSPLHF.